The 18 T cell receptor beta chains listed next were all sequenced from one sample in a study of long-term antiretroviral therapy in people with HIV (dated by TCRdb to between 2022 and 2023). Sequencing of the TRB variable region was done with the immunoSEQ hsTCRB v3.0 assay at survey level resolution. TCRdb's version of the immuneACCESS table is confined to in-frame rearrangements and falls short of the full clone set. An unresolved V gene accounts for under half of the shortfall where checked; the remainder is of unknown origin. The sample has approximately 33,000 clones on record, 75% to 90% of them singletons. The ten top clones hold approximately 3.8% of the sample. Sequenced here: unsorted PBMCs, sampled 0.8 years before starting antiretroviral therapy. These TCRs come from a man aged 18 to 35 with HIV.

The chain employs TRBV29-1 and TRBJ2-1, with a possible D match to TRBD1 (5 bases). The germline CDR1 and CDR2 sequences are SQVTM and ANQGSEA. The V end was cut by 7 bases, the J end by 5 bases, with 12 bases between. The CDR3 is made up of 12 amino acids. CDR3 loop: CSASDTDNEQFF. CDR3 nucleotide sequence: TGCAGCGCCTCGGACACGGACAATGAGCAGTTCTTC.

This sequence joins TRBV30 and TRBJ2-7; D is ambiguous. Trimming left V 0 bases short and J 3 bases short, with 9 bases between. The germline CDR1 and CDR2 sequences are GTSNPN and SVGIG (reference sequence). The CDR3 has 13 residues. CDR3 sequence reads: CAWSVTRFYEQYF. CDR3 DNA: TGTGCCTGGAGTGTTACGAGGTTCTACGAGCAGTACTTC.

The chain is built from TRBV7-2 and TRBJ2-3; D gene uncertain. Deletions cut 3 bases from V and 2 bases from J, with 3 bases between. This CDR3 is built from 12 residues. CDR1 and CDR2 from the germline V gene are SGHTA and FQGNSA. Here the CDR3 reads CASSFLTDTQYF. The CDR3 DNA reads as TGTGCCAGCAGCTTCCTCACAGATACGCAGTATTTT.

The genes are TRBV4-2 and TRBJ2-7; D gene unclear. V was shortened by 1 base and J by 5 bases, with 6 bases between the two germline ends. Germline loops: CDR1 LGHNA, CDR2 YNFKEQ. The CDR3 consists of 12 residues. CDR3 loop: CASSQVRNEQYF. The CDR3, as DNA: TGTGCCAGCAGCCAAGTAAGGAACGAGCAGTACTTC.

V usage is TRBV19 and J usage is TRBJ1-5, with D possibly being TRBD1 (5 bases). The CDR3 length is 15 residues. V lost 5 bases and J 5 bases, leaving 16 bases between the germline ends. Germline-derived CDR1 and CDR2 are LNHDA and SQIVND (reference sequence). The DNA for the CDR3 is TGTGCCAGTAGTTCTCGCAGGGAGGCTTATCAGCCCCAGCATTTT. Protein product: CASSSRREAYQPQHF. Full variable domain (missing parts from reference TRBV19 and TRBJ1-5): DGGITQSPKYLFRKEGQNVTLSCEQNLNHDAMYWYRQDPGQGLRLIYYSQIVNDFQKGDIAEGYSVSREKKESFPLTVTSAQKNPTAFYLCASSSRREAYQPQHFGDGTRLSIL.

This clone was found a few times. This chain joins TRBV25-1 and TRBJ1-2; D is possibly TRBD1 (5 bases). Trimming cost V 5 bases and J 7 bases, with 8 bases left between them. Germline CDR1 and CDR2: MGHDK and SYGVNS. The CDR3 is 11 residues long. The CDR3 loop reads CASSWGGGYTF. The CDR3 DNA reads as TGTGCCAGCAGTTGGGGGGGTGGCTACACCTTC.

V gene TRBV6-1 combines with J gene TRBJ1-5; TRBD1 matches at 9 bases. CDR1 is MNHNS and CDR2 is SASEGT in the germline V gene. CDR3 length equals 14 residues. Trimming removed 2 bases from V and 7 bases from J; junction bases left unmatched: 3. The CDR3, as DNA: TGTGCCAGCAGTGAATGGGACAGGGAGCAGCCCCAGCATTTT. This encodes CASSEWDREQPQHF.

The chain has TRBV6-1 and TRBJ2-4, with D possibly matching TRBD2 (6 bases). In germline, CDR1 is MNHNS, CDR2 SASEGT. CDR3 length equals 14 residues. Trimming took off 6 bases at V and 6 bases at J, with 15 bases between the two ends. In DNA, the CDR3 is TGTGCCAGCAGCCACCGGGGAGCGGGAAACATTCAGTACTTC. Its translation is CASSHRGAGNIQYF.

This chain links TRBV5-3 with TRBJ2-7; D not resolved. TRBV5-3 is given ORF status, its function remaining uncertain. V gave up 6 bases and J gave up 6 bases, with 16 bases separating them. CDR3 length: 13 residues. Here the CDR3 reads CARTLRSPLEQYF. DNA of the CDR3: TGTGCCAGAACTCTACGGTCCCCCCTCGAGCAGTACTTC.

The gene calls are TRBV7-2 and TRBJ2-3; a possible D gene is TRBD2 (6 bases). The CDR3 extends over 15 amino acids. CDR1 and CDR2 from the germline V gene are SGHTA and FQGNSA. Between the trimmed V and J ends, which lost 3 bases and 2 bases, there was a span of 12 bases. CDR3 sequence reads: CASSLTTRYTDTQYF. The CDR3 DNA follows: TGTGCCAGCAGCTTGACGACTAGATACACAGATACGCAGTATTTT. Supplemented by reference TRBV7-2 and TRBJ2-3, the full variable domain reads GAGVSQSPSNKVTEKGKDVELRCDPISGHTALYWYRQSLGQGLEFLIYFQGNSAPDKSGLPSDRFSAERTGGSVSTLTIQRTQQEDSAVYLCASSLTTRYTDTQYFGPGTRLTVL.

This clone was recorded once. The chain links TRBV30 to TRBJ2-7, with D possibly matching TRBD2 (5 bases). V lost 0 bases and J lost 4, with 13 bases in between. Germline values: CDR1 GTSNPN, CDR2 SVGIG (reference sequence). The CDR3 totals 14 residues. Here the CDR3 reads CAWSVQSGKYEQYF. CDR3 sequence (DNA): TGTGCCTGGAGTGTACAGTCGGGGAAGTACGAGCAGTACTTC.

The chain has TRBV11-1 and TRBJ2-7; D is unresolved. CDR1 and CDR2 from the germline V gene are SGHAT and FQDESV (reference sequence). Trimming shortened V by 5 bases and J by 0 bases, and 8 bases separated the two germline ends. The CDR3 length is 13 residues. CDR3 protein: CASSNSHSYEQYF. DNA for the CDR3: TGTGCCAGCAGCAATTCCCACTCCTACGAGCAGTACTTC.

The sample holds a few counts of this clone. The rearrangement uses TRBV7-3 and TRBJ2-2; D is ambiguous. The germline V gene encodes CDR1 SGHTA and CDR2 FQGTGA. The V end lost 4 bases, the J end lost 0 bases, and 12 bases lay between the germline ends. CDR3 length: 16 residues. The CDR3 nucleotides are TGTGCCAGCAGCTCCGTCCCGTTCGCGAACACCGGGGAGCTGTTTTTT. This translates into CASSSVPFANTGELFF.

The chain's CDR3 is CASSSPDRNTEAFF. The DNA for the CDR3 is TGCGCCAGCAGCTCTCCTGACCGGAACACTGAAGCTTTCTTT. The chain couples TRBV5-1 to TRBJ1-1, with D uncertain. Trimming left V 3 bases short and J 1 base short, with 10 bases between. The CDR3 spans 14 residues. Germline assignment: CDR1 SGHRS and CDR2 YFSETQ.

CDR3 sequence reads: CASSLTGSGTEAFF. The CDR3 DNA sequence: TGTGCCAGCAGTCTGACAGGGAGTGGCACTGAAGCTTTCTTT. The chain carries TRBV6-5 and TRBJ1-1, with 7 positions matching TRBD1. Germline trimming cut 5 bases from V and 4 bases from J; bases unmatched to any gene: 7. The germline gives CDR1 MNHEY, CDR2 SVGAGI. The CDR3 runs to 14 residues.

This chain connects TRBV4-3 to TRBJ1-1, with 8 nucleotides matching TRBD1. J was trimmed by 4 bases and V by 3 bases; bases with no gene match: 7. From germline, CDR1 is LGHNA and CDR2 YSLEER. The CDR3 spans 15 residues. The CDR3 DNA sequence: TGCGCCAGCAGCCAGACCCTCACAGGGGGCACTGAAGCTTTCTTT. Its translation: CASSQTLTGGTEAFF.

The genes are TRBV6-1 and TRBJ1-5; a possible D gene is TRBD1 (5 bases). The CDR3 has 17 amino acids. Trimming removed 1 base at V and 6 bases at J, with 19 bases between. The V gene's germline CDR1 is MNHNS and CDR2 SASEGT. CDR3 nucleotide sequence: TGTGCCAGCAGTGAAGGAAACCACTGGGGGGAGGGTCAGCCCCAGCATTTT. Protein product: CASSEGNHWGEGQPQHF.

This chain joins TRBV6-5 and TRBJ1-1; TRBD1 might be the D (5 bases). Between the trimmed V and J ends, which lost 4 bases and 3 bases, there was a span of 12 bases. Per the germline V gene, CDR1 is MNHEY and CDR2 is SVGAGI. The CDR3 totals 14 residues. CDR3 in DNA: TGTGCCAGCAGTTTTCGGGGCGGGGACACTGAAGCTTTCTTT. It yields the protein CASSFRGGDTEAFF.